The 4 T cell receptor beta chains given below trace back to one sample, sequenced in a study of PD-1 blockade in mismatch repair-deficient tumors. Libraries were prepared by immunoSEQ multiplex PCR; TCRdb keeps only in-frame clonotypes and omits some of them. The sample consists of roughly 14,000 clones, around 86% of them appearing once. The antigens for these receptors are not known. Time point: identical approximately 11-day culture without peptide (control). This specimen was cells cultured in vitro, taken from a patient treated with pembrolizumab. Every receptor here comes from an adult with mismatch repair-deficient cancer.

This clone was recorded once. The rearrangement uses TRBV27 and TRBJ2-7; 8 bases line up with TRBD1. This CDR3 region has 14 residues. V dropped 2 bases and J dropped 4; count of bases not matched to a gene: 4. Germline CDR1 reads MNHEY; CDR2 reads SMNVEV (reference sequence). CDR3 DNA: TGTGCCAGCAGTTTAGGCAGGGGGCGTTACGAGCAGTACTTC. Translated: CASSLGRGRYEQYF.

There are a few counts of this clone. The chain uses TRBV5-1 and TRBJ2-5; D gene ambiguous. There are 14 residues in the CDR3. Between the trimmed V and J ends, which lost 0 bases and 0 bases, there was a span of 6 bases. Germline lookup yields CDR1 SGHRS and CDR2 YFSETQ. The CDR3 protein is CASSLGRYQETQYF. CDR3 nucleotides: TGCGCCAGCAGCTTGGGTCGATACCAAGAGACCCAGTACTTC.

The chain couples TRBV30 to TRBJ2-7, with TRBD2 matching over 8 bases. CDR3 length: 14 amino acids. CDR1 is GTSNPN, CDR2 SVGIG, per germline (reference sequence). The trim removed 3 bases at V and 7 bases at J, leaving 11 bases unmatched. The CDR3 coding sequence is TGTGCCTGGAGCGGGCTAGCGGGTTACCTGGAGCAGTACTTC. Its translation is CAWSGLAGYLEQYF. The full variable domain, rest sourced from reference TRBV30 and TRBJ2-7, is SQTIHQWPATLVQPVGSPLSLECTVEGTSNPNLYWYRQAAGRGLQLLFYSVGIGQISSEVPQNLSASRPQDRQFILSSKKLLLSDSGFYLCAWSGLAGYLEQYFGPGTRLTVT.

This clone was observed a few times. The rearrangement links TRBV18 to TRBJ1-1; D is unresolved. This CDR3 has 12 residues. V lost 6 bases and J lost 1, with 6 bases in between. The V gene's germline CDR1 is KGHSH and CDR2 LQKENI. CDR3 amino acids: CASSGRNTEAFF. The CDR3 DNA sequence: TGTGCCAGCTCCGGTCGGAACACTGAAGCTTTCTTT. Supplemented by reference TRBV18 and TRBJ1-1, the full variable domain reads NAGVMQNPRHLVRRRGQEARLRCSPMKGHSHVYWYRQLPEEGLKFMVYLQKENIIDESGMPKERFSAEFPKEGPSILRIQQVVRGDSAAYFCASSGRNTEAFFGQGTRLTVV.